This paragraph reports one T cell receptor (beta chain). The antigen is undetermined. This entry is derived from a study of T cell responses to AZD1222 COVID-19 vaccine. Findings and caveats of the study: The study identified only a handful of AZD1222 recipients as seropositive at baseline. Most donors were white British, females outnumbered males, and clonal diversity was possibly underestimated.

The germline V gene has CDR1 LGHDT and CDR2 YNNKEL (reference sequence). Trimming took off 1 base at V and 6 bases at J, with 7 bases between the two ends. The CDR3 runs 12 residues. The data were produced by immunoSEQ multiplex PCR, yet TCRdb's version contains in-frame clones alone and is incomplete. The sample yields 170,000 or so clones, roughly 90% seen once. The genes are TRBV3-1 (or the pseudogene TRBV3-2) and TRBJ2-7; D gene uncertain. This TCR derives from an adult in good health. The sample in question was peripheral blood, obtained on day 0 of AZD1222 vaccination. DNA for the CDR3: TGTGCCAGCAGCCAAGGGCAGCTCGAGCAGTACTTC. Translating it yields CASSQGQLEQYF.